Listed below are T cell receptor beta chains from one sample, sequenced in a study of cytomegalovirus exposure and HLA in healthy donors. Sequencing was performed with immunoSEQ multiplex PCR; in TCRdb, only in-frame clones are kept and a portion is missing. The table records about 160,000 clones, approximately 70% of them present only once. The sequencing sample was made of PBMCs. The receptors stem from a woman between 35 and 50 years old in good health and CMV-seropositive. Each CDR3 is given with its conserved first and last residue. D genes are given only for firm matches. Clone size is stated in some rows and not others, as once, few, many or a class when expanded.

TRBV9	few	TRBJ2-7	TRBD2	CASSHGPTSGGNEQYF	TGTGCCAGCAGCCACGGCCCCACTAGCGGGGGTAACGAGCAGTACTTC
TRBV5-4	.	TRBJ2-1	.	CASSLVAGPVNEQFF	TGTGCCAGCAGCTTGGTTGCAGGGCCGGTAAATGAGCAGTTCTTC
TRBV6-8	.	TRBJ1-4	.	CASSYGLNNEKLFF	TGTGCCAGCAGTTACGGGCTCAACAATGAAAAACTGTTTTTT
TRBV5-8	.	TRBJ2-1	.	CASHEAVPGSYNEQFF	TGTGCCAGCCATGAAGCGGTACCAGGCTCCTACAATGAGCAGTTCTTC
TRBV6-1	.	TRBJ1-1	.	CASTLGGRRTEAFF	TGTGCCAGCACCCTGGGGGGGCGCAGAACTGAAGCTTTCTTT
TRBV4-2	.	TRBJ2-7	TRBD2	CASSHEAGGSSYEQYF	TGTGCCAGCAGCCATGAAGCGGGAGGGTCCTCCTACGAGCAGTACTTC
TRBV4-2	.	TRBJ1-3	.	CASSQVGVADTIYF	TGTGCCAGCAGCCAAGTGGGAGTCGCAGACACCATATATTTT
TRBV7-2	.	TRBJ2-3	TRBD2	CASSAGLAGPDTQYF	TGTGCCAGCAGCGCGGGACTAGCGGGACCAGATACGCAGTATTTT
TRBV28	.	TRBJ2-5	.	CASSQSLAQETQYF	TGTGCCAGCAGTCAATCACTAGCCCAAGAGACCCAGTACTTC
TRBV25-1	.	TRBJ1-1	.	CASSGGNTEAFF	TGTGCCAGCAGTGGAGGGAACACTGAAGCTTTCTTT
TRBV5-8	.	TRBJ2-1	.	CASSFGGPGDNEQFF	TGTGCCAGCAGCTTCGGGGGGCCGGGGGACAATGAGCAGTTCTTC
TRBV7-8	few	TRBJ2-2	.	CASSLWQGGTGELFF	TGTGCCAGCAGCTTGTGGCAGGGTGGAACCGGGGAGCTGTTTTTT
TRBV5-1	.	TRBJ1-2	TRBD1	CASSTDRAYGYPF	TGCGCCAGCAGCACGGACAGGGCCTATGGCTACCCCTTC
TRBV4-1	once	TRBJ2-1	TRBD2	CASSQGGLAGENEQFF	TGCGCCAGCAGCCAAGGCGGACTAGCGGGAGAGAATGAGCAGTTCTTC
TRBV6-5	.	TRBJ2-7	.	CAIRSNRDFNEQYF	TGTGCCATTAGGTCGAACAGGGATTTCAACGAGCAGTACTTC
TRBV25-1	.	TRBJ1-6	.	CASTQGNSPLHF	TGTGCCAGCACCCAGGGGAATTCACCCCTCCACTTT
TRBV14	.	TRBJ2-7	.	CASSHQIYEQYF	TGTGCCAGCAGCCACCAGATCTACGAGCAGTACTTC
TRBV5-6	.	TRBJ2-5	TRBD1	CASFAGGIETQYF	TGTGCCAGCTTTGCAGGGGGCATAGAGACCCAGTACTTC
TRBV7-9	few	TRBJ1-4	TRBD1	CASSSGQVYEKLFF	TGTGCCAGCAGCTCGGGACAGGTTTACGAAAAACTGTTTTTT
TRBV28	.	TRBJ2-1	TRBD1	CASSPGTGDYNEQFF	TGTGCCAGCAGCCCCGGGACAGGGGATTACAATGAGCAGTTCTTC
TRBV15	.	TRBJ2-7	TRBD2	CATSRGASGSSEQYF	TGTGCCACCAGCAGAGGGGCTAGCGGGAGCAGCGAGCAGTACTTC
TRBV4-2	.	TRBJ2-5	.	CASSQDGSKLSGGWETQYF	TGTGCCAGCAGCCAAGATGGCTCAAAGCTTTCCGGGGGTTGGGAGACCCAGTACTTC
TRBV7-3	.	TRBJ2-2	TRBD2	CASSLSNPGLAGTGELFF	TGTGCCAGCAGCTTATCCAATCCGGGACTAGCGGGTACCGGGGAGCTGTTTTTT
TRBV12-5	.	TRBJ1-5	TRBD1	CASKETGYQPQHF	TGTGCTAGTAAGGAGACAGGGTATCAGCCCCAGCATTTT
TRBV4-3	.	TRBJ1-2	.	CASSQDPQGIYGYTF	TGCGCCAGCAGCCAAGACCCACAGGGTATCTATGGCTACACCTTC
TRBV5-1	once	TRBJ2-2	.	CASSTGQLGGTGELFF	TGCGCCAGCAGCACAGGACAGCTAGGCGGCACCGGGGAGCTGTTTTTT
TRBV19	.	TRBJ2-7	.	CASSTGPGTSYEQYF	TGTGCCAGTAGCACCGGGCCAGGGACATCCTACGAGCAGTACTTC
TRBV21-1	.	TRBJ2-4	.	CASSSSGFLQYF	TGTGCCAGCAGCTCCTCGGGGTTTCTTCAGTACTTC
TRBV4-1	.	TRBJ2-1	TRBD2	CASSQASGRNNEQFF	TGCGCCAGCAGCCAAGCTAGCGGGAGAAACAATGAGCAGTTCTTC
TRBV4-3	.	TRBJ1-4	TRBD1	CASSQTGLGNEKLFF	TGCGCCAGCAGCCAGACAGGGTTGGGTAATGAAAAACTGTTTTTT
TRBV29-1	.	TRBJ1-5	.	CSGGNSNQPQHF	TGCAGCGGAGGGAATAGCAATCAGCCCCAGCATTTT
TRBV29-1	once	TRBJ2-7	TRBD1	CSVRDSGSYEQYF	TGCAGCGTTCGGGACAGTGGCTCCTACGAGCAGTACTTC
TRBV28	few	TRBJ1-5	.	CASSLSGNQPQHF	TGTGCCAGCAGTTTATCAGGGAATCAGCCCCAGCATTTT
TRBV7-9	.	TRBJ1-1	TRBD1	CASSFEGTGTTEAFF	TGTGCCAGCAGCTTTGAGGGGACAGGGACCACTGAAGCTTTCTTT
TRBV13	.	TRBJ1-2	.	CASSPGGNGYTF	TGTGCCAGCAGCCCCGGAGGAAATGGCTACACCTTC
TRBV5-6	.	TRBJ2-5	.	CASSRGMGGGETQYF	TGTGCCAGCAGCCGAGGGATGGGGGGTGGGGAGACCCAGTACTTC